One and the same sample provided the 2 T cell receptor beta chains below, sequenced in a study of blood T cell repertoires in COVID-19. Generated by immunoSEQ multiplex PCR, the TCRdb table keeps only in-frame clones and is missing some. The sample contains roughly 97,000 clones, 75% to 95% of which appear only once. Sequencing used peripheral blood. All receptors come from a human donor in a cohort sampled during active COVID-19.

This clone was detected once. The chain carries TRBV2 and TRBJ2-1; the match to TRBD2 covers 15 bases. Germline loops: CDR1 SNHLY, CDR2 FYNNEI. The CDR3 totals 16 residues. V lost 4 bases to trimming and J lost 4 bases; unmatched junction nucleotides: 2. The CDR3 bases are TGTGCCAGCAGTGCGGGACTAGCGGGAGGATACAATGAGCAGTTCTTC. It specifies CASSAGLAGGYNEQFF.

The rearrangement links TRBV2 to TRBJ2-1; TRBD2 matches at 7 bases. This CDR3 region has 14 residues. Germline assignment: CDR1 SNHLY and CDR2 FYNNEI. V was clipped by 8 bases and J by 0 bases; unmatched bases: 4. CDR3 loop: CASLRESSYNEQFF. In nucleotides, the CDR3 is TGTGCCAGCCTGCGGGAGAGCTCCTACAATGAGCAGTTCTTC.